The rows below give T cell receptor beta chains drawn from one sample of a study of shared clonotypes between healthy human individuals. Profiled with immunoSEQ multiplex PCR; TCRdb holds only in-frame clones, not every one. The sample contains roughly 2.5 million clones, about 92% of which appear only once. Sequencing used naive CD4+ T cells sorted from blood. These receptors all stem from a man aged 18-30 years in good health. CDR3s leave out the opening cysteine and the closing phenylalanine or tryptophan.

15,TRBJ1-2,TRBV28,ASSLSGGGIANYGYT
13,TRBJ2-1,TRBV5-4,ASSLEGGGGYEQF
11,TRBJ1-4,TRBV10-2,ASRAGEQGKLF
14,TRBJ2-2,TRBV4-1,ASSQEDRGLAGELF
11,TRBJ2-7,TRBV7-6,ASSRIQDYEQY
11,TRBJ2-1,TRBV7-3,ASSLYRDNEQF
11,TRBJ1-2,TRBV19,ASSIRGNYGYT
13,TRBJ1-1,TRBV6-1,ASSAIQEMNTEAF
12,TRBJ2-5,TRBV13,ASSTMDRQETQY
12,TRBJ1-4,TRBV6-5,ASRPGGGGEKLF
14,TRBJ1-4,TRBV30,AWNVLGLATNEKLF
14,TRBJ2-5,TRBV27,ASRFLHGAPPETQY
12,TRBJ1-2,TRBV29-1,SVDPNGDRHGYT
14,TRBJ1-3,TRBV9,ASSVDGLLSGNTIY
14,TRBJ2-3,TRBV15,ATSRDLSGAGGTQY
13,TRBJ2-5,TRBV19,ASSTISGGGETQY
13,TRBJ2-7,TRBV6-5,ASSYSITGDYEQY
13,TRBJ1-5,TRBV7-9,ASSLGRLSNQPQH
13,TRBJ2-2,TRBV12-5,ASGPTRPNTGELF
12,TRBJ1-1,TRBV5-1,ASSTGTGITEAF
11,TRBJ1-1,TRBV18,ASSPITGAEAF
14,TRBJ2-5,TRBV4-1,ASRSRVGVGWETQY
12,TRBJ2-1,TRBV29-1,SVELGQGKYEQF
12,TRBJ2-7,TRBV6-5,ASSQGQDPYEQY
14,TRBJ2-2,TRBV5-1,ASSPQTAGNTGELF
11,-,TRBV7-2,ASSPGSPYEQY
15,TRBJ1-1,TRBV14,ASSQLGAGQANTEAF
12,TRBJ2-7,TRBV5-6,ASSTYSGAYEQY
11,TRBJ1-4,TRBV5-4,ASSLGVNEKLF
14,TRBJ2-7,TRBV5-6,ASSLAGTSGTYEQY
13,TRBJ2-5,TRBV5-1,ASSQGGMVAETQY
12,TRBJ2-7,TRBV10-3,AISETSGAYEQY
10,TRBJ2-7,TRBV5-6,ASSLSSYEQY
12,TRBJ2-3,TRBV30,AWSVGGSTDTQY
12,TRBJ2-2,TRBV7-9,ASGRTGYAGELF
13,TRBJ1-6,TRBV5-1,ASSLDGTSNSPLH
10,TRBJ2-3,TRBV2,ASSVIIDTQY
10,TRBJ1-4,TRBV9,ASSVSDEKLF
13,TRBJ2-1,TRBV2,ASSLDRGSYNEQF
13,TRBJ2-1,TRBV7-9,ASSNGQGAYNEQF
8,TRBJ1-2,TRBV20-1,SAPTNGYT
17,TRBJ2-1,TRBV5-6,ASSLGTSGGTATYNEQF
9,TRBJ2-1,TRBV27,ASSVNNEQF
14,TRBJ2-1,TRBV5-6,ASSWRPGQGDFQQF
12,TRBJ2-2,TRBV27,ASYATGLGGGLF
11,TRBJ1-1,TRBV29-1,SVVQGARAEAF